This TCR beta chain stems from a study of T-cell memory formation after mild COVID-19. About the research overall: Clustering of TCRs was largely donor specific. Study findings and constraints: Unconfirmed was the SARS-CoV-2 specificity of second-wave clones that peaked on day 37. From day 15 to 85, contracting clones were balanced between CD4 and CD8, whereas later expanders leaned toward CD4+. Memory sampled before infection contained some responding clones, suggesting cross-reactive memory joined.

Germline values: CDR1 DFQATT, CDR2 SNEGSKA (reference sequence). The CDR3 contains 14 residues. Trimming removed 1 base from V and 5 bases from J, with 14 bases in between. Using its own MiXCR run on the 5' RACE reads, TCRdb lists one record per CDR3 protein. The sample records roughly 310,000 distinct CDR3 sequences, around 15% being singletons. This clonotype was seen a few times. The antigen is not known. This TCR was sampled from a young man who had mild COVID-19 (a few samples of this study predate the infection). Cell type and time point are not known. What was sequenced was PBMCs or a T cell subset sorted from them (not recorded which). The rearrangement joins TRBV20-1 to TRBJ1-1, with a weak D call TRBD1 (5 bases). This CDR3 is CSARGGRLGTEAFF. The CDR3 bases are TGCAGTGCTAGAGGGGGCAGGTTGGGAACTGAAGCTTTCTTT.